This paragraph reports one T cell receptor (beta chain). Its antigen is not known. These data originate in a study of CD4 T cells in relation to SARS-CoV-2 and coronaviruses. Study details: Shared crossreactive spike epitopes were mapped to their HLA restriction.

Sequencing used immunoSEQ multiplex PCR; TCRdb keeps in-frame clones, though not all of them. The data contain tens of thousands of clones, around three quarters of them singletons. The CDR3 length is 14 residues. The germline V and J ends were trimmed by 4 bases and 2 bases, with 12 bases remaining between them. The V gene's germline CDR1 is WSHSY and CDR2 SAAADI. Study conclusions and caveats: Compared with monoreactive clones, crossreactive clones showed significantly weaker SARS-CoV-2 expansion.

The rearrangement links TRBV10-2 to TRBJ2-7; TRBD1 is a possible D gene (6 bases). The TCR originated in an adult with COVID-19. The sample was memory CD4+ T cells from PBMCs, cultured in vitro. CDR3 coding DNA: TGCGCCAGCAGTGTAAGACAGGCTCCCTACGAGCAGTACTTC. Translating it yields CASSVRQAPYEQYF.